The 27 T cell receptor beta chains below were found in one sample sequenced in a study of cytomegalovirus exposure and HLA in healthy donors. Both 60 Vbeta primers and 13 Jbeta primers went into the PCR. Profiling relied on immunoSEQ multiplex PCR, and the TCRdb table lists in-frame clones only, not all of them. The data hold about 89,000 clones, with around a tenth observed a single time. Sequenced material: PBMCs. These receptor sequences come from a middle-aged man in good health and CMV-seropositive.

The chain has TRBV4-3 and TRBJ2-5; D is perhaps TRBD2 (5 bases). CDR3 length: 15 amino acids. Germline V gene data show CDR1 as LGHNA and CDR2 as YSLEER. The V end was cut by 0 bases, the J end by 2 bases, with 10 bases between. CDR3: CASSQEWTSQETQYF. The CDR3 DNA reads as TGCGCCAGCAGCCAAGAATGGACTTCACAAGAGACCCAGTACTTC.

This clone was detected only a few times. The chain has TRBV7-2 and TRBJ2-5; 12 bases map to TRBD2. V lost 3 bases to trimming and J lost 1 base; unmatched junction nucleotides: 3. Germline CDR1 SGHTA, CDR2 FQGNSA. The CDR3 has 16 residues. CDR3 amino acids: CASSLGLAGTQETQYF. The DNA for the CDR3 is TGTGCCAGCAGCTTGGGACTAGCGGGTACCCAAGAGACCCAGTACTTC.

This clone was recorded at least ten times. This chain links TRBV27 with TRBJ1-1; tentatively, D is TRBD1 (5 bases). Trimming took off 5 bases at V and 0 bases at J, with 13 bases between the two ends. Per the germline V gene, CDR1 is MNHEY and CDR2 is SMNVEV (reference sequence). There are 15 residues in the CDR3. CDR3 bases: TGTGCCAGCAGTCAAATACCAGGGATGAACACTGAAGCTTTCTTT. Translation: CASSQIPGMNTEAFF.

CDR3 nucleotide sequence: TGTGCCAGCCTGGATCTCAGGGGTACCTACAATGAGCAGTTCTTC. Amino acid sequence: CASLDLRGTYNEQFF. This chain uses TRBV6-1 with TRBJ2-1, with D perhaps matching TRBD1 (6 bases). This CDR3 is 15 amino acids long. Between the trimmed V and J ends, which lost 8 bases and 2 bases, there was a span of 16 bases. Per the germline V gene, CDR1 is MNHNS and CDR2 is SASEGT.

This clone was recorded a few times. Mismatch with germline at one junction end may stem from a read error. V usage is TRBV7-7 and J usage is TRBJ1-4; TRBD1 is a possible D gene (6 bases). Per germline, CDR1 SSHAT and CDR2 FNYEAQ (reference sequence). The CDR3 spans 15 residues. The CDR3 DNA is TGTGCTAGCAGTCCTACAGGGAACCTTAATGAAAAACTGTTTTTT. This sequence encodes CASSPTGNLNEKLFF.

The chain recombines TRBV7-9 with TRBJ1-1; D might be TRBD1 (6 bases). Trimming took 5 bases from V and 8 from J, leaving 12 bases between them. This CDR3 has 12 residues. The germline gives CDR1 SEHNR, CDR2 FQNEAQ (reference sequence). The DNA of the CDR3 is TGTGCCAGCAGCACGGAGGGGGGGGAAGCTTTCTTT. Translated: CASSTEGGEAFF.

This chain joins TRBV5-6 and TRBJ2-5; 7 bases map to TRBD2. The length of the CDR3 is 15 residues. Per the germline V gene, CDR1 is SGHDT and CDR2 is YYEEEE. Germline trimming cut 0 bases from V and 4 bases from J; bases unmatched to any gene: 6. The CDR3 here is CASSLVAGERETQYF. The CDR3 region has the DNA TGTGCCAGCAGCTTGGTTGCGGGGGAAAGAGAGACCCAGTACTTC.

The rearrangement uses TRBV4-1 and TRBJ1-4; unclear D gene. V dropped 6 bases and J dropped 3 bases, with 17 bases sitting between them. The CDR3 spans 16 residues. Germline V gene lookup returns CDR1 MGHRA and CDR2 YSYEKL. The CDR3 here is CASRAEASAPNEKLFF. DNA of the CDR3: TGCGCCAGCAGGGCGGAGGCCTCCGCCCCTAATGAAAAACTGTTTTTT.

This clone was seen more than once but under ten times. CDR3 in amino acids: CAWRERTNTGELFF. CDR3 DNA sequence: TGTGCCTGGCGGGAGAGGACAAACACCGGGGAGCTGTTTTTT. This rearrangement joins TRBV30 to TRBJ2-2; D might be TRBD2 (6 bases). CDR1 is GTSNPN and CDR2 is SVGIG in the germline V gene (reference sequence). The length of the CDR3 is 14 residues. Trimming took off 5 bases at V and 2 bases at J, with 12 bases between the two ends.

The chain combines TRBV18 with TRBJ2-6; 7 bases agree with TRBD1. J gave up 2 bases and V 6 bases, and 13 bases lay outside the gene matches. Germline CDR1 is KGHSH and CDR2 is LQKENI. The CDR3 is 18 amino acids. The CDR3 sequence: CASSRGGQSQAGANVLTF. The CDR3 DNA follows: TGTGCCAGCTCCCGAGGGGGACAGAGTCAGGCTGGGGCCAACGTCCTGACTTTC. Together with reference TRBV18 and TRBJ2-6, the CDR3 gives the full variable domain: NAGVMQNPRHLVRRRGQEARLRCSPMKGHSHVYWYRQLPEEGLKFMVYLQKENIIDESGMPKERFSAEFPKEGPSILRIQQVVRGDSAAYFCASSRGGQSQAGANVLTFGAGSRLTVL.

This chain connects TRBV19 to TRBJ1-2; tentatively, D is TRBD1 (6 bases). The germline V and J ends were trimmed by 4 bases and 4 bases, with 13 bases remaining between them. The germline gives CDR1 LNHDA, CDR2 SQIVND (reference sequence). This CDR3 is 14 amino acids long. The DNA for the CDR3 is TGTGCCAGTAGTAGAGGGCAGGGGACCTATGGCTACACCTTC. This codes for CASSRGQGTYGYTF.

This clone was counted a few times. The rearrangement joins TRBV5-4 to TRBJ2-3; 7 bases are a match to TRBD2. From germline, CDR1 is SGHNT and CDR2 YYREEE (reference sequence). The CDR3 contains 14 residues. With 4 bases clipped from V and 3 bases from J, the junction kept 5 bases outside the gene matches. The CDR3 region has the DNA TGTGCCAGCAGCCCGGGACTAATGACAGATACGCAGTATTTT. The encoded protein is CASSPGLMTDTQYF.

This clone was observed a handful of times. This CDR3 is CASNRGRTKEPEAFF. The CDR3 region has the DNA TGTGCCAGTAACAGGGGGCGGACTAAGGAGCCTGAAGCTTTCTTT. This chain links TRBV19 with TRBJ1-1; 9 bases agree with TRBD1. Per the germline V gene, CDR1 is LNHDA and CDR2 is SQIVND (reference sequence). The CDR3 spans 15 residues. V gave up 7 bases and J gave up 6 bases; unmatched junction bases: 12.

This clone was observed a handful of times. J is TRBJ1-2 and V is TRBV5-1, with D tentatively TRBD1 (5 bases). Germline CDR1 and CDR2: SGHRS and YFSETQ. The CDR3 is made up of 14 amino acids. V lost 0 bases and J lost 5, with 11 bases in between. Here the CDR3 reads CASSLDRSLYGYTF. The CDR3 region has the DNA TGCGCCAGCAGCTTGGACAGGAGCCTATATGGCTACACCTTC.

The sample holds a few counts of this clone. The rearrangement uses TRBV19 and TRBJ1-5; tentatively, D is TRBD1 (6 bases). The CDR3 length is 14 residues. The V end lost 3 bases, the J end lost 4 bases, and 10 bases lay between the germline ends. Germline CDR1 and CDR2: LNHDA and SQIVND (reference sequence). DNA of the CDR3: TGTGCCAGTAGTATGCGGGGGGCTAATCAGCCCCAGCATTTT. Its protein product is CASSMRGANQPQHF.

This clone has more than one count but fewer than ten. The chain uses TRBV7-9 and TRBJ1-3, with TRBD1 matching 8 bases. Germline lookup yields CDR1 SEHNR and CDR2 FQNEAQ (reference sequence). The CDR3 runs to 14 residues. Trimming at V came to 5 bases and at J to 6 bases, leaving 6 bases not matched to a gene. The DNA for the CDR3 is TGTGCCAGCAGCCGAGGACAGGGAGAAAACACCATATATTTT. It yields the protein CASSRGQGENTIYF.

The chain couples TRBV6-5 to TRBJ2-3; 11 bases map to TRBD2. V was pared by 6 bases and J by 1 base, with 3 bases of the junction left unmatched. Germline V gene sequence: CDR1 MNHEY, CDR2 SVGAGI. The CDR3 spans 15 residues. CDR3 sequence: CASRSGLAGTDTQYF. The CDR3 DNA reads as TGTGCCAGCAGATCGGGACTAGCGGGCACAGATACGCAGTATTTT.

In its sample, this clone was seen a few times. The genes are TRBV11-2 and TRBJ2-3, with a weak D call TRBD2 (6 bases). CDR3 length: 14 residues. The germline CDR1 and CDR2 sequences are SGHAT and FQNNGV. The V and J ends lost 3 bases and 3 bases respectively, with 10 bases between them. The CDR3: CASSLAGPTDTQYF. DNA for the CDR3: TGTGCCAGCAGCTTGGCGGGACCGACAGATACGCAGTATTTT.

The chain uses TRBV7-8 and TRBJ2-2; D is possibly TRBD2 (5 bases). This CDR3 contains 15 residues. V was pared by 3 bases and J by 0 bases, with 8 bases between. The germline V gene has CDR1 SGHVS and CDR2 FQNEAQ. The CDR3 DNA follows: TGTGCCAGCAGCTTCGGCGGGTCGAACACCGGGGAGCTGTTTTTT. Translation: CASSFGGSNTGELFF. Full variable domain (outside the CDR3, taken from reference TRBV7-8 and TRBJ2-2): GAGVSQSPRYKVAKRGQDVALRCDPISGHVSLFWYQQALGQGPEFLTYFQNEAQLDKSGLPSDRFFAERPEGSVSTLKIQRTQQEDSAVYLCASSFGGSNTGELFFGEGSRLTVL.

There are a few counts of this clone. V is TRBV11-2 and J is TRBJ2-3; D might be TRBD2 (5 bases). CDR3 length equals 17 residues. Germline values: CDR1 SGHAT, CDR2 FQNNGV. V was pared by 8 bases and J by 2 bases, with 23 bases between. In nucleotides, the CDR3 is TGTGCCAGCGGGTCCCTCCTCGGACTCGAGGTCACAGATACGCAGTATTTT. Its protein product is CASGSLLGLEVTDTQYF.

The DNA for the CDR3 is TGTGCCAGCAGCTCAGGGGGCAGCGCCGAGCAGTACTTC. Protein product: CASSSGGSAEQYF. The chain has TRBV7-2 and TRBJ2-7; 8 bases align to TRBD1. The CDR3 extends over 13 amino acids. The V gene's germline CDR1 is SGHTA and CDR2 FQGNSA. With V trimmed by 4 bases and J by 6 bases, 5 bases remained unmatched. Together with reference TRBV7-2 and TRBJ2-7, the CDR3 gives the full variable domain: GAGVSQSPSNKVTEKGKDVELRCDPISGHTALYWYRQSLGQGLEFLIYFQGNSAPDKSGLPSDRFSAERTGGSVSTLTIQRTQQEDSAVYLCASSSGGSAEQYFGPGTRLTVT.

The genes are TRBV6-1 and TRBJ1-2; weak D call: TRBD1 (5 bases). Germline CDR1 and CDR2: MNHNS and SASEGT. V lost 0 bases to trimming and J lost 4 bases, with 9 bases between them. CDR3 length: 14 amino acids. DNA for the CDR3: TGTGCCAGCAGTGAAGCGACAGTGCCCTATGGCTACACCTTC. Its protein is CASSEATVPYGYTF.

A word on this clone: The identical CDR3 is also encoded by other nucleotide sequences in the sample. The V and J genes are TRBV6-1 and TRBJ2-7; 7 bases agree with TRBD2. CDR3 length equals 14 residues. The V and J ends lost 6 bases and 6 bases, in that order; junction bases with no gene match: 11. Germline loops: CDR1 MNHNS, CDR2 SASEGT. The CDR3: CASSQGLPGGEQYF. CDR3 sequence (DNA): TGTGCCAGCAGCCAGGGACTACCGGGCGGCGAGCAGTACTTC.

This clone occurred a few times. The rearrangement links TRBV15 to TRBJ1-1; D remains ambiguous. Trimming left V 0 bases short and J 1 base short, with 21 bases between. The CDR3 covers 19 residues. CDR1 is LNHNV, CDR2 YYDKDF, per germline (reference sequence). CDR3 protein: CATSRDHNYFGGENTEAFF. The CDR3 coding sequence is TGTGCCACCAGCAGAGATCATAATTATTTCGGCGGGGAGAACACTGAAGCTTTCTTT.

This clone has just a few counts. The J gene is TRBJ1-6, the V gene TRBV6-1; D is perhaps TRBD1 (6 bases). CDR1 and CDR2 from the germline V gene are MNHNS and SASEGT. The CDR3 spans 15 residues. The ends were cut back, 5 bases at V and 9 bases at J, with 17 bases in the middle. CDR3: CASSLTFQGSSPLHF. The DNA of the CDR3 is TGTGCCAGCAGTTTAACGTTTCAGGGGAGTTCACCCCTCCACTTT.

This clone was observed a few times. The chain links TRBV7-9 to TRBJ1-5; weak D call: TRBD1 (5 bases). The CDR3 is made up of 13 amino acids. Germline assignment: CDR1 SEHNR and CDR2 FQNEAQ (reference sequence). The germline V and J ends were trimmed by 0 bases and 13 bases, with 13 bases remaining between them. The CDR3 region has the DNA TGTGCCAGCAGCTTAGCGGTTCAGGGTGTTCAGCATTTT. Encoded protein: CASSLAVQGVQHF.

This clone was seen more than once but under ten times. In DNA form, the CDR3 reads TGTGCCAGCAGTCCGGGGGGGGCGGGAGGGAGTTCACCCCTCCACTTT. Encoded protein: CASSPGGAGGSSPLHF. The rearrangement uses TRBV28 and TRBJ1-6; D is perhaps TRBD1 (6 bases). Trimming left V 5 bases short and J 9 bases short, with 20 bases between. The CDR3 has 16 residues. Germline V gene data show CDR1 as MDHEN and CDR2 as SYDVKM.